This is a list of T cell receptor beta chains from one sample in a study of blood T cell repertoires in COVID-19. Sequencing used immunoSEQ multiplex PCR; TCRdb keeps in-frame clones, though not all of them. The sample lists 150,000 or so clones, roughly four fifths occurring once. Material for sequencing was PBMCs or T cells enriched from blood (not recorded which). The receptor set was obtained from a man aged 45-60 years who had recovered from COVID-19. CDR3s leave out the opening cysteine and the closing phenylalanine or tryptophan. Size is stated for part of the rows, as once, few or many counts, or as a class when the clone is expanded.

clone size	V gene	J gene	CDR3 length	CDR3 protein
-	TRBV30	TRBJ1-2	12	AWSSGSAHYGYT
-	TRBV7-3	TRBJ2-1	12	ASSLTPGSNEQF
-	TRBV7-8	TRBJ1-6	13	ASSLVWQNNSPLH
once	TRBV19	TRBJ1-5	15	ASSPRTGLGFNQPQH
-	TRBV28	TRBJ1-1	13	ASSRTGGWGTEAF
-	TRBV2	TRBJ2-6	13	ASRAYLSGANVLT
-	TRBV7-2	TRBJ2-5	11	ASSPGQGETQY
-	TRBV9	TRBJ2-2	13	ASSVEQGGTGELF
once	TRBV6-5	TRBJ2-1	12	ASSYSADYNEQF
-	TRBV7-8	TRBJ1-3	14	ASSPRDAGSGNTIY
-	TRBV5-1	TRBJ1-1	14	ASSPDPGTPNTEAF
once	TRBV29-1	TRBJ1-5	12	SVVGNEGNQPQH
-	TRBV5-1	TRBJ1-2	13	ASSLLGDFKAGYT
once	TRBV28	TRBJ1-1	10	ASIFKGTEAF
-	TRBV7-3	TRBJ1-1	15	ASSAATGLLVNTEAF
once	TRBV5-1	TRBJ2-1	13	ASSFPAGRDNEQF
few	TRBV5-1	TRBJ1-2	14	ASSLEEGFRIHGYT
-	TRBV6-1	TRBJ1-1	13	ASSEGKGARAEAF
-	TRBV9	TRBJ2-3	11	ASSLQGTDTQY
-	TRBV28	TRBJ2-5	14	ASSSRLDRPKETQY
-	TRBV11-3	TRBJ1-4	13	ASSQDSIANEKLF
few	TRBV29-1	TRBJ2-3	10	SGRGIADTQY
-	TRBV6-4	TRBJ1-5	14	ASSDVVSQSNQPQH
-	TRBV10-3	TRBJ2-5	12	AISKTGPQETQY
once	TRBV5-1	TRBJ1-5	12	ASSLEGTGQPQH
-	TRBV30	TRBJ1-6	11	AWRVTGARALH
-	TRBV3-1/TRBV3-2	TRBJ2-2	11	ASSQADTGELF
-	TRBV12-3/TRBV12-4	TRBJ2-7	10	ASSKQGAKQY
-	TRBV5-1	TRBJ1-1	13	ASSWGTGWNTEAF
-	TRBV28	TRBJ2-5	12	ASSVAGGQETQY
few	TRBV30	TRBJ1-4	11	AWSRRTVEKLF
once	TRBV19	TRBJ2-3	15	ASRIKGTGWGTDTQY
-	TRBV28	TRBJ1-5	14	ASNPDGQGVNQPQH
-	TRBV5-4	TRBJ2-3	12	ASSQTGAADTQY
-	TRBV7-2	TRBJ2-7	14	ASSSFGQGTAYEQY
-	TRBV24-1	TRBJ2-5	12	ATSRATAQETQY
once	TRBV15	TRBJ2-1	14	ATSSARVTERNEQF
-	TRBV5-8	TRBJ2-1	11	ASSLWLDNEQF
-	TRBV19	TRBJ1-5	13	ASSAGGSPNQPQH
-	TRBV9	TRBJ1-1	13	ASSVGGDRGKGAF
-	TRBV2	TRBJ2-2	15	ASSTDENQKNTGELF
-	TRBV7-9	TRBJ2-4	11	ASSLSRTNIQY
-	TRBV27	TRBJ2-1	13	ASSLRDRGSNEQF
-	TRBV7-3	TRBJ2-7	11	ASSTQGGYEQY
-	TRBV27	TRBJ2-3	14	ASSLHQDRVADTQY
once	TRBV19	TRBJ2-7	11	ASSPDRSYEQY
-	TRBV6-5	TRBJ1-5	12	ASSSDRDNQPQH
-	TRBV29-1	TRBJ2-7	11	SVDQGANYEQY
-	TRBV6-4	TRBJ1-6	16	ASSDWRPGSSYNSPLH
-	TRBV2	TRBJ1-2	9	ASWSVYGYT
few	TRBV14	TRBJ2-7	12	ASSQDRGSDEQY
-	TRBV3-1/TRBV3-2	TRBJ1-5	16	ASSQHLLSASPNQPQH